These T cell receptor beta chains were read from a single sample in a study of cytomegalovirus exposure and HLA in healthy donors. Method: immunoSEQ multiplex PCR; TCRdb's copy keeps in-frame clones and lacks some. The top ten clones hold approximately 23% of a sample with tens of thousands of clones, 60% to 80% of them seen once. The sequenced material came from PBMCs. The origin of the receptors is a woman aged 50 to 60 in good health and CMV-seropositive. CDR3s include the opening cysteine and the closing phenylalanine or tryptophan. The D gene is left open where the match is weak.

TRBJ1-2	TRBV6-1	TRBD1	CALSHGTGGYGYTF	TGTGCCCTCTCCCATGGGACAGGGGGGTATGGCTACACCTTC
TRBJ2-7	TRBV4-1	TRBD1	CASSQVSGQGFYEQYF	TGCGCCAGCAGCCAAGTTTCGGGACAGGGGTTTTACGAGCAGTACTTC
TRBJ1-5	TRBV5-1	NA	CASSLGSQGGPYSNQPQHF	TGCGCCAGCAGCTTGGGGTCGCAGGGAGGGCCTTATAGCAATCAGCCCCAGCATTTT
TRBJ1-2	TRBV19	TRBD1	CASSPFVGSDRRTNYGYTF	TGTGCCAGTAGTCCTTTTGTTGGATCGGACAGGCGCACTAACTATGGCTACACCTTC
TRBJ1-1	TRBV6-5	NA	CASRTLGEGTEAFF	TGTGCCAGCAGAACCTTGGGAGAAGGCACTGAAGCTTTCTTT
TRBJ1-1	TRBV6-5	TRBD1	CASSHSGGLNTEAFF	TGTGCCAGCAGTCATTCAGGGGGCTTGAACACTGAAGCTTTCTTT
TRBJ2-1	TRBV5-4	NA	CASSFASSYNEQFF	TGTGCCAGCAGCTTCGCGAGCTCCTACAATGAGCAGTTCTTC
TRBJ2-1	TRBV19	TRBD1	CASSTFDRGGNEQFF	TGTGCCAGTAGTACCTTCGACAGGGGAGGCAATGAGCAGTTCTTC
TRBJ1-1	TRBV14	NA	CASGQKMNTEAFF	TGTGCCAGCGGACAGAAGATGAACACTGAAGCTTTCTTT
TRBJ1-6	TRBV2	TRBD1	CASSEGQFHNSPLHF	TGTGCCAGCAGTGAGGGACAGTTCCATAATTCACCCCTCCACTTT
TRBJ2-3	TRBV19	TRBD1	CASSAETGSMADTQYF	TGTGCCAGTAGTGCAGAGACAGGGAGTATGGCAGATACGCAGTATTTT